A selection of T cell receptor beta chains follows, all from one sample in a study of T cell repertoires in cytomegalovirus infection. TCRdb fed the reads into MiXCR, producing one record per CDR3 protein. The sample lists 200,000 to 300,000 distinct CDR3 sequences; approximately 9% were seen once. The sample consisted of PBMCs. These receptors were taken from a human donor in good health (CMV status not recorded). Some clones in this sample may be carry-over from other donors' samples. The CDR3 runs from the conserved cysteine through the conserved F or W. Each record gives: J gene, D gene, clone size, V gene, CDR3 protein, CDR3 DNA. The D gene is left open where the match is weak. Clone size is given for some rows only: seen once, a few or many times, or a class if the clone is expanded.

j_gene: TRBJ2-7
d_gene: TRBD1
abundance: many
v_gene: TRBV20-1
CDR3aa: CSAPGPGQGGGQYF
CDR3nt: TGCAGTGCACCCGGACCGGGACAGGGAGGCGGGCAGTACTTC

j_gene: TRBJ1-6
d_gene: .
abundance: .
v_gene: TRBV2
CDR3aa: CARAPTGADNSPLHF
CDR3nt: TGTGCCAGAGCTCCAACCGGGGCCGATAATTCACCCCTCCACTTT

j_gene: TRBJ1-4
d_gene: .
abundance: few
v_gene: TRBV12-3/TRBV12-4
CDR3aa: CASSWVSTNEKLFF
CDR3nt: TGTGCCAGCAGTTGGGTCTCAACTAATGAAAAACTGTTTTTT

j_gene: TRBJ1-3
d_gene: .
abundance: few
v_gene: TRBV7-9
CDR3aa: CASSLSVTGNTIYF
CDR3nt: TGTGCCAGCAGCTTATCCGTAACTGGAAACACCATATATTTT

j_gene: TRBJ2-7
d_gene: .
abundance: .
v_gene: TRBV29-1
CDR3aa: CSVEDGALGFYEQYF
CDR3nt: TGCAGCGTTGAAGACGGGGCATTGGGTTTCTACGAGCAGTACTTC

j_gene: TRBJ2-2
d_gene: TRBD2
abundance: many
v_gene: TRBV19
CDR3aa: CATLRTSGLANTGELFF
CDR3nt: TGTGCCACCCTCCGGACTAGCGGACTCGCGAACACCGGGGAGCTGTTTTTT

j_gene: TRBJ1-2
d_gene: .
abundance: .
v_gene: TRBV14
CDR3aa: CASSQAGVSGYTF
CDR3nt: TGTGCCAGCAGCCAAGCGGGCGTATCTGGCTACACCTTC

j_gene: TRBJ2-2
d_gene: TRBD1
abundance: once
v_gene: TRBV10-3
CDR3aa: CANSGTVGELFF
CDR3nt: TGTGCCAACTCCGGGACAGTCGGGGAGCTGTTTTTT

j_gene: TRBJ1-3
d_gene: TRBD1
abundance: many
v_gene: TRBV29-1
CDR3aa: CSVSPGQGSGNTIYF
CDR3nt: TGCAGCGTTTCGCCGGGACAGGGATCGGGAAACACCATATATTTT

j_gene: TRBJ2-3
d_gene: .
abundance: many
v_gene: TRBV20-1
CDR3aa: CSAMVSVTDTQYF
CDR3nt: TGCAGTGCCATGGTTAGCGTCACAGATACGCAGTATTTT

j_gene: TRBJ1-2
d_gene: TRBD1
abundance: many
v_gene: TRBV7-2
CDR3aa: CASSLDPGGVDYTF
CDR3nt: TGTGCCAGCAGCTTAGATCCAGGGGGGGTTGACTACACCTTC

j_gene: TRBJ2-1
d_gene: .
abundance: many
v_gene: TRBV7-2
CDR3aa: CASSPGHVPYNEQFF
CDR3nt: TGTGCCAGCAGCCCTGGCCACGTCCCGTACAATGAGCAGTTCTTC

j_gene: TRBJ2-7
d_gene: TRBD2
abundance: many
v_gene: TRBV7-2
CDR3aa: CASSRRREGQGEQYF
CDR3nt: TGTGCCAGCAGCAGACGGAGGGAGGGCCAAGGGGAGCAGTACTTC

j_gene: TRBJ2-7
d_gene: .
abundance: many
v_gene: TRBV7-6
CDR3aa: CAYTRLRDTTYEQYF
CDR3nt: TGTGCCTACACCCGCCTCAGGGACACCACCTACGAGCAGTACTTC

j_gene: TRBJ2-7
d_gene: TRBD2
abundance: many
v_gene: TRBV7-2
CDR3aa: CASSSPASGRFYEQYF
CDR3nt: TGTGCCAGCAGCTCCCCGGCTAGCGGGAGATTCTACGAGCAGTACTTC

j_gene: TRBJ2-7
d_gene: .
abundance: many
v_gene: TRBV7-2
CDR3aa: CASSLIFAYEQYF
CDR3nt: TGTGCCAGCAGCTTAATATTTGCCTACGAGCAGTACTTC

j_gene: TRBJ1-4
d_gene: .
abundance: many
v_gene: TRBV2
CDR3aa: CASSEDGRGNEKLFF
CDR3nt: TGTGCCAGCAGTGAAGACGGACGGGGGAATGAAAAACTGTTTTTT

j_gene: TRBJ2-1
d_gene: .
abundance: few
v_gene: TRBV12-5
CDR3aa: CASGLWGTEQFF
CDR3nt: TGTGCTAGTGGTTTGTGGGGGACAGAGCAGTTCTTC

j_gene: TRBJ2-5
d_gene: .
abundance: many
v_gene: TRBV7-2
CDR3aa: CASSLAQAPGETQYF
CDR3nt: TGTGCCAGCAGCTTAGCGCAGGCTCCTGGGGAGACCCAGTACTTC

j_gene: TRBJ2-3
d_gene: .
abundance: many
v_gene: TRBV28
CDR3aa: CASSGGGFGTTDTQYF
CDR3nt: TGTGCCAGCAGCGGAGGGGGGTTCGGAACCACAGATACGCAGTATTTT

j_gene: TRBJ2-7
d_gene: TRBD2
abundance: .
v_gene: TRBV12-3/TRBV12-4
CDR3aa: CASRRTGLAGYEQYF
CDR3nt: TGTGCCAGCAGGAGAACAGGACTAGCGGGCTACGAGCAGTACTTC

j_gene: TRBJ1-1
d_gene: TRBD1
abundance: few
v_gene: TRBV7-4
CDR3aa: CASSLSDRVLAFF
CDR3nt: TGTGCCAGCAGCTTATCAGACAGGGTTTTGGCTTTCTTT

j_gene: TRBJ2-7
d_gene: TRBD2
abundance: few
v_gene: TRBV28
CDR3aa: CASSFRGSGGKYF
CDR3nt: TGTGCCAGCAGTTTTCGAGGGTCGGGGGGAAAGTACTTC

j_gene: TRBJ2-4
d_gene: .
abundance: many
v_gene: TRBV7-2
CDR3aa: CASSLMELGVAKNIQYF
CDR3nt: TGTGCCAGCAGTCTCATGGAGCTAGGGGTAGCCAAAAACATTCAGTACTTC

j_gene: TRBJ1-2
d_gene: .
abundance: .
v_gene: TRBV7-8
CDR3aa: CASSLAAGNYGYTF
CDR3nt: TGTGCCAGCAGCTTAGCTGCGGGGAACTATGGCTACACCTTC

j_gene: TRBJ2-3
d_gene: .
abundance: few
v_gene: TRBV7-9
CDR3aa: CASSPGTYYTDTQYF
CDR3nt: TGTGCCAGCAGCCCCGGGACGTACTACACAGATACGCAGTATTTT

j_gene: TRBJ1-2
d_gene: .
abundance: many
v_gene: TRBV10-2
CDR3aa: CASSAIGQRRGPNYGYTF
CDR3nt: TGCGCCAGCAGTGCTATAGGACAGAGGAGAGGTCCTAACTATGGCTACACCTTC

j_gene: TRBJ1-6
d_gene: .
abundance: many
v_gene: TRBV11-2
CDR3aa: CASSLVARQLPSPLHF
CDR3nt: TGTGCCAGCAGCTTAGTTGCCCGACAGCTCCCTTCACCCCTCCACTTT

j_gene: TRBJ1-3
d_gene: .
abundance: many
v_gene: TRBV28
CDR3aa: CASRRDNSGNTIYF
CDR3nt: TGTGCCAGCAGACGTGACAACTCTGGAAACACCATATATTTT

j_gene: TRBJ2-2
d_gene: TRBD2
abundance: few
v_gene: TRBV28
CDR3aa: CASSFPLAGSAGELFF
CDR3nt: TGTGCCAGCAGTTTCCCGTTAGCGGGGTCAGCCGGGGAGCTGTTTTTT

j_gene: TRBJ1-6
d_gene: TRBD1
abundance: many
v_gene: TRBV7-2
CDR3aa: CASSFTGTASPLHF
CDR3nt: TGTGCCAGCAGCTTTACGGGGACAGCATCACCCCTCCACTTT

j_gene: TRBJ2-1
d_gene: TRBD2
abundance: many
v_gene: TRBV15
CDR3aa: CATSRDLADYNEQFF
CDR3nt: TGTGCCACCAGCAGAGATCTAGCGGACTACAATGAGCAGTTCTTC

j_gene: TRBJ2-7
d_gene: .
abundance: once
v_gene: TRBV6-1
CDR3aa: CASSENDFPREQYF
CDR3nt: TGTGCCAGCAGCGAGAATGACTTCCCGCGCGAGCAGTACTTC

j_gene: TRBJ2-1
d_gene: TRBD2
abundance: .
v_gene: TRBV28
CDR3aa: CASRHGTSGRYEQFF
CDR3nt: TGTGCCAGCAGGCATGGGACTAGCGGGAGGTATGAGCAGTTCTTC

j_gene: TRBJ1-1
d_gene: TRBD1
abundance: many
v_gene: TRBV10-3
CDR3aa: CAISRRTGELNTEAFF
CDR3nt: TGTGCCATATCCCGCCGGACAGGGGAATTGAACACTGAAGCTTTCTTT

j_gene: TRBJ1-2
d_gene: TRBD1
abundance: many
v_gene: TRBV7-2
CDR3aa: CASSPGQGVGGYTF
CDR3nt: TGTGCCAGCAGCCCGGGACAGGGGGTAGGAGGCTACACCTTC

j_gene: TRBJ2-2
d_gene: .
abundance: .
v_gene: TRBV11-1
CDR3aa: CASSSGDRLNTGELFF
CDR3nt: TGTGCCAGCAGCTCCGGGGACCGCCTTAACACCGGGGAGCTGTTTTTT

j_gene: TRBJ1-1
d_gene: TRBD1
abundance: many
v_gene: TRBV11-2
CDR3aa: CASQTGGVGKDTEAFF
CDR3nt: TGTGCCAGTCAGACAGGGGGCGTGGGGAAGGACACTGAAGCTTTCTTT